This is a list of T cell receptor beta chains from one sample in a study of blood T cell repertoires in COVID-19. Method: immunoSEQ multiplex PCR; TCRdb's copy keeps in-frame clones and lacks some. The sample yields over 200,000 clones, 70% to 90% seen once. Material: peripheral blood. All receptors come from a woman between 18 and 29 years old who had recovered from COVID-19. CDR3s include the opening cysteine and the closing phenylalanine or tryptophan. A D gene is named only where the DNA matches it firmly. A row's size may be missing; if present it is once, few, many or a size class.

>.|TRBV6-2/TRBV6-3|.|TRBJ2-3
TGTGCCAGCAGTTACTCCCCGAAATCCACTAGCACAGATACGCAGTATTTT
CASSYSPKSTSTDTQYF
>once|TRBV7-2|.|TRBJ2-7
TGTGCCAGCAGCTTTATTCGTGGGAGTCGGGTCTACGAGCAGTACTTC
CASSFIRGSRVYEQYF
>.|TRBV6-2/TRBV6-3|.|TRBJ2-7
TGTGCCAGCAGCCGCGGACAGACCTACGAGCAGTACTTC
CASSRGQTYEQYF
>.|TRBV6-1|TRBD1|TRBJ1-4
TGTGCCAGCAGTGAAAGTGGACAGGGTGGTGAAAAACTGTTTTTT
CASSESGQGGEKLFF
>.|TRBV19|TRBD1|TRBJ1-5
TGTGCCAGTACCCTTTTTAGTGGGGACAGGGTAAATCAGCCCCAGCATTTT
CASTLFSGDRVNQPQHF
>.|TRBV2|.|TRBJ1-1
TGTGCCAGCAGGAGGACAAGTGAAGCTTTCTTT
CASRRTSEAFF
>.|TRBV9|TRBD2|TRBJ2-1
TGTGCCAGCAGCCCTTCTGGGGGGGAGACCAATGAGCAGTTCTTC
CASSPSGGETNEQFF
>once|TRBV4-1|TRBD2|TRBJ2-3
TGCGCCAGCAGCCAACTAGCGGGAGTTTCTACAGATACGCAGTATTTT
CASSQLAGVSTDTQYF
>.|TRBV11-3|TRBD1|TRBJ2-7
TGTGCCAGCAGCCTGACAGGGGGGAATAACGAGCAGTACTTC
CASSLTGGNNEQYF
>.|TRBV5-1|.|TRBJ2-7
TGCGCCAGCAGCTTAACGAGGGGTAGCGGAACCTACGAGCAGTACTTC
CASSLTRGSGTYEQYF
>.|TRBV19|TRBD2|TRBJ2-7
TGTGCCAGTTCCGAGGTGGCGGGAGGCGGTTACGAGCAGTACTTC
CASSEVAGGGYEQYF
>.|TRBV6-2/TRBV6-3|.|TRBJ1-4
TGTGCCAGCAGCCCTGACAGGACCGAAAAACTGTTTTTT
CASSPDRTEKLFF
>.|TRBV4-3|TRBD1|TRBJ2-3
TGCGCCAGCAGCCAAGATAGAGGACAGGGATCAGATACGCAGTATTTT
CASSQDRGQGSDTQYF
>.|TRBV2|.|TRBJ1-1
TGTGCCAGCAGTGCCAGTCCCTCCTTATGGGCTTTCTTT
CASSASPSLWAFF
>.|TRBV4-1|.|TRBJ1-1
TGCGCCAGCAGCCTCGGGAGGGAAACTGAAGCTTTCTTT
CASSLGRETEAFF
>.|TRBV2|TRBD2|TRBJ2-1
TGTGCCAGCAGTACTGGACTAGCCTATGAGCAGTTCTTC
CASSTGLAYEQFF
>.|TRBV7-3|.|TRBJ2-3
TGTGCCACCGGGAGCACTAGCAGATTATCTGATACGCAGTATTTT
CATGSTSRLSDTQYF
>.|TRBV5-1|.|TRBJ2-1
TGCGCCAGCAGCCCCCAAGGCGGCGACTCCTACAATGAGCAGTTCTTC
CASSPQGGDSYNEQFF
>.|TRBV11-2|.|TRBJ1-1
TGTGCCAGCAGCCGAGGTGGAGGAGGGACTGAAGCTTTCTTT
CASSRGGGGTEAFF
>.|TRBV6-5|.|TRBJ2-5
TGTGCCAGCCGAATGGTTCCGGGTAGCGGGACCCAGTACTTC
CASRMVPGSGTQYF
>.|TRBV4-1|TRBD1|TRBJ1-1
TGCGCCAGCAGCCAAGATCACAGGGGGAACACTGAAGCTTTCTTT
CASSQDHRGNTEAFF
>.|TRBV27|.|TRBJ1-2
TGTGCCAGCCGAGAGACCCGGAGGTCTAACTATGGCTACACCTTC
CASRETRRSNYGYTF
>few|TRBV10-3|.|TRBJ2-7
TGTGCCATCAGTGAGGCAGACTCCTACGAGCAGTACTTC
CAISEADSYEQYF
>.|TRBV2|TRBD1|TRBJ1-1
TGTGCCAGCAGTGCCCGGACAGGTGGAAACACTGAAGCTTTCTTT
CASSARTGGNTEAFF
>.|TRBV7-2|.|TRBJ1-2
TGTGCCAGCAGCGTTACACGGGACTATGGCTACACCTTC
CASSVTRDYGYTF
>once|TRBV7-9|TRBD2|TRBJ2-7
TGTGCCAGCAGCTTTTGGGAGGGCAAGAGGGCCTACGAGCAGTACTTC
CASSFWEGKRAYEQYF
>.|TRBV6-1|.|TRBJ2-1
TGTGCCAGCAGTGGAGTGGTTAGCGGCCTGGGCCCATCCTACAATGAGCAGTTCTTC
CASSGVVSGLGPSYNEQFF
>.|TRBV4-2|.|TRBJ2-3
TGTGCCAGCAGCCAAGATGGCGGCCGCGCCCAGGGTTCGCAGTATTTT
CASSQDGGRAQGSQYF
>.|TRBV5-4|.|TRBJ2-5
TGTGCCAGCAGCACGCGGACAGCTCAAGAGACCCAGTACTTC
CASSTRTAQETQYF
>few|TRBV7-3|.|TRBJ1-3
TGTGCCAGCAGCGAAGTACTTGGAAACACCATATATTTT
CASSEVLGNTIYF
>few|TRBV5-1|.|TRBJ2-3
TGCGCCAGCAGCTCAACAGGGAGAACAGATACGCAGTATTTT
CASSSTGRTDTQYF
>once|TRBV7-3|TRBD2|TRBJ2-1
TGTGCCAGCAGCCCCGGGGGGGGGCTGGATGAGCAGTTCTTC
CASSPGGGLDEQFF
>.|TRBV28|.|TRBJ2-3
TGTGCCAGCAGTCTCAGTTGGGAGAAAAATACGCAGTATTTT
CASSLSWEKNTQYF
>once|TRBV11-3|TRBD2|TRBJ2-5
TGTGCCAGCCAAAGCGGGAGCCAAGAGGAGACCCAGTACTTC
CASQSGSQEETQYF
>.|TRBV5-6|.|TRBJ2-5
TGTGCCAGCAGCTCCAGAGGGCAAGAGACCCAGTACTTC
CASSSRGQETQYF
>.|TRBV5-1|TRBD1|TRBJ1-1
TGCGCCAGCAGCTTACCGGGACAGGCCTCGAACACTGAAGCTTTCTTT
CASSLPGQASNTEAFF
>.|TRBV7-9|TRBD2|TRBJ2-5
TGTGCCAGCAGCTTCGGGGGGAGGGATATCCAAGAGACCCAGTACTTC
CASSFGGRDIQETQYF
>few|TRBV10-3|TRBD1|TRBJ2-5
TGTGCCATCAGTGATGGACAGGGCCTTCCGGAGACCCAGTACTTC
CAISDGQGLPETQYF
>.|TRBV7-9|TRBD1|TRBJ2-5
TGTGCCAGCAACTTAGATGTGGGACAGGGGGCCCCCCAAGAGACCCAGTACTTC
CASNLDVGQGAPQETQYF
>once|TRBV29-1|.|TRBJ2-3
TGCAGCGTCTTTTCAGCGGGCCTAACAGATACGCAGTATTTT
CSVFSAGLTDTQYF
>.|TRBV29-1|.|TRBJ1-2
TGCAGCGTCGTCCTAGCTAACTATGGCTACACCTTC
CSVVLANYGYTF
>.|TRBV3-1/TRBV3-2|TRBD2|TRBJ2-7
TGTGCCAGCAGCCCCTTCCCTCTCAGCGGGAGCTACGAGCAGTACTTC
CASSPFPLSGSYEQYF
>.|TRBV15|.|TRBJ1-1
TGTGCCACCAGCAAGACAGCAAGCACTGAAGCTTTCTTT
CATSKTASTEAFF
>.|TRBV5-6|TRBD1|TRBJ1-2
TGTGCCAGCAGGTGGGGAGGACAGGGTTACAATGGCTACACCTTC
CASRWGGQGYNGYTF
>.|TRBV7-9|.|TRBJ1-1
TGTGCCAGCAGCTTGGGACTGGATTATTCTGAAGCTTTCTTT
CASSLGLDYSEAFF
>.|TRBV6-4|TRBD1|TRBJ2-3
TGTGCCAGCAGCGCTACAGGGGTCGCGGCAGATACGCAGTATTTT
CASSATGVAADTQYF